The entry below describes one T cell receptor beta chain. Its specificity is not known. TCRdb analysed the reads with MiXCR anew, one entry per CDR3 protein. The sample has more than 400,000 distinct CDR3 sequences, 26% seen once; the top ten hold roughly 13%. The CDR3 has 13 residues. Germline CDR1 GTSNPN, CDR2 SVGIG (reference sequence). V lost 4 bases to trimming and J lost 7 bases; unmatched junction nucleotides: 6. This sample is drawn from a study of T cell repertoires in cytomegalovirus infection. Whole-study context: Based on public TCR beta signatures, there were indications of CMV infection and of a matching HLA type. Study-wide points: What dominated the ex vivo response were HLA-C-restricted CMV-specific TCR beta clonotypes.

The sequence derives from a human donor in good health (CMV status not recorded). Some clones in this sample may be carry-over from other donors' samples. The sample was PBMCs. V is TRBV30 and J is TRBJ1-1, with TRBD1 matching 10 bases. CDR3 sequence (DNA): TGTGCCTGGAAAGACAGGGGGCGGGGTGAAGCTTTCTTT. The encoded protein is CAWKDRGRGEAFF.